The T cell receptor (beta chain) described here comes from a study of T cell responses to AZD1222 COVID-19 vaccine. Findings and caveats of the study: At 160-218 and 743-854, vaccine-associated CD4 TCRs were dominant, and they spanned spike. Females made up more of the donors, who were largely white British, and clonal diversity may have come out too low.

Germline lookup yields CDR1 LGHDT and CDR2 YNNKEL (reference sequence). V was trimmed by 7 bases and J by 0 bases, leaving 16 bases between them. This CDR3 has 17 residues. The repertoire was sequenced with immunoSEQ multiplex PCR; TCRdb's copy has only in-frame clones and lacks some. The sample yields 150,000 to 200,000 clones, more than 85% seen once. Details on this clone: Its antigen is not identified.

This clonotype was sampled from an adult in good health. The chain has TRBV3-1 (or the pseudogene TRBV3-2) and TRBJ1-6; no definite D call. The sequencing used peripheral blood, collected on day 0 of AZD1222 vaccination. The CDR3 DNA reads TGTGCCAGCACGTCGGCCACCAGTCCCTCCTATAATTCACCCCTCCACTTT. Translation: CASTSATSPSYNSPLHF.